This is a list of T cell receptor beta chains from one sample in a study of CD8 T cells in Susac syndrome. TCRdb reprocessed the immunoSEQ multiplex PCR reads via MiXCR and lists one record per CDR3 protein. This table holds 330,000 or so distinct CDR3 sequences, about 82% found once. Sequencing used CD8+ T cells from PBMCs. The receptors originated from a human donor with multiple sclerosis. Both conserved end residues are part of each CDR3. D genes are given only for firm matches. Only part of the rows carry a size: once, few, many, or a class if the clone is expanded.

clone size	V gene	D gene	J gene	CDR3 protein	CDR3 DNA
.	TRBV15	.	TRBJ2-1	CATSSLLAGVDGQFF	TGTGCCACCAGCAGCTTGTTAGCTGGGGTCGACGGGCAGTTCTTC
.	TRBV19	.	TRBJ2-6	CASSIGRFSGANVLTF	TGTGCCAGTAGTATCGGACGGTTCTCTGGGGCCAACGTCCTGACTTTC
.	TRBV11-2	.	TRBJ1-1	CASSLIDETGRLNTEAFF	TGTGCCAGCAGCTTAATAGACGAAACAGGGCGATTGAACACTGAAGCTTTCTTT
once	TRBV20-1	.	TRBJ2-1	CSALHPRATFNNEQFF	TGCAGTGCTCTACATCCCCGGGCCACATTCAACAATGAGCAGTTCTTC
.	TRBV27	TRBD2	TRBJ2-1	CASSGPQREIDNEQFF	TGTGCCAGCAGTGGCCCGCAGCGGGAGATCGACAATGAGCAGTTCTTC
.	TRBV29-1	.	TRBJ1-1	CSGWNTEAFF	TGCAGCGGGTGGAACACTGAAGCTTTCTTT
.	TRBV6-5	.	TRBJ1-5	CASSYTGNNQPQHF	TGTGCCAGCAGTTACACAGGGAACAATCAGCCCCAGCATTTT
.	TRBV28	.	TRBJ2-1	CASSLGRQGNEQFF	TGTGCCAGCAGTTTAGGGCGGCAGGGCAATGAGCAGTTCTTC
few	TRBV27	.	TRBJ2-7	CASGTYEQYF	TGTGCCAGCGGGACCTACGAGCAGTACTTC
.	TRBV4-3	.	TRBJ1-2	CASSQDPQAEYYGYTF	TGCGCCAGCAGCCAAGATCCACAGGCTGAATACTATGGCTACACCTTC
.	TRBV5-1	.	TRBJ2-1	CASFFTLAPRGSNEQFF	TGCGCCAGCTTCTTCACCCTAGCGCCCCGGGGAAGCAATGAGCAGTTCTTC
.	TRBV2	TRBD2	TRBJ2-5	CASSEAAGSETQYF	TGTGCCAGCAGTGAGGCAGCGGGAAGCGAGACCCAGTACTTC
.	TRBV20-1	.	TRBJ2-1	CSANAGRYNEQFF	TGCAGTGCTAATGCGGGTAGATACAATGAGCAGTTCTTC
.	TRBV27	TRBD1	TRBJ2-2	CASSLIQGANGELFF	TGTGCCAGCAGTTTAATACAGGGGGCAAACGGGGAGCTGTTTTTT
.	TRBV6-5	.	TRBJ2-1	CASSYSAGNSYNEQFF	TGTGCCAGCAGTTACTCAGCGGGTAACTCCTACAATGAGCAGTTCTTC
.	TRBV6-2/TRBV6-3	TRBD1	TRBJ1-5	CASQDLGTGGPGQPQHF	TGTGCCAGCCAAGACTTAGGGACAGGGGGCCCGGGGCAGCCCCAGCATTTT
few	TRBV4-2	TRBD2	TRBJ2-5	CASSQDLGVPSGNQETQYF	TGTGCCAGCAGCCAAGATCTAGGAGTTCCTAGCGGGAACCAAGAGACCCAGTACTTC
.	TRBV9	TRBD1	TRBJ1-4	CASSVDRGTNEKLFF	TGTGCCAGCAGCGTAGACAGGGGGACTAATGAAAAACTGTTTTTT
.	TRBV12-5	TRBD2	TRBJ2-5	CASGYSPAGGPYRETQYF	TGTGCTAGTGGTTATTCCCCAGCGGGAGGGCCGTACAGGGAGACCCAGTACTTC
.	TRBV6-1	.	TRBJ1-2	CASSDHVKTPPGYGYTF	TGTGCCAGCAGTGACCATGTTAAAACCCCTCCTGGCTATGGCTACACCTTC
.	TRBV7-9	TRBD2	TRBJ2-7	CASSSTGTSGRQSYEQYF	TGTGCCAGCAGTTCGACCGGGACTAGCGGGAGGCAATCCTACGAGCAGTACTTC
.	TRBV12-3/TRBV12-4	.	TRBJ1-2	CASRYSTGRTYGYTF	TGTGCCAGCAGGTATTCAACGGGACGGACCTATGGCTACACCTTC
.	TRBV5-4	.	TRBJ1-2	CASSHGGGVGYTF	TGTGCCAGCAGCCATGGCGGGGGAGTTGGCTACACCTTC
.	TRBV6-1	.	TRBJ1-2	CASSEESSDIGGYTF	TGTGCCAGCAGTGAAGAGTCTTCGGACATAGGGGGCTACACCTTC
.	TRBV2	.	TRBJ2-1	CAITPRGSGNEQFF	TGTGCCATCACCCCTCGTGGGAGTGGGAATGAGCAGTTCTTC
.	TRBV28	.	TRBJ1-1	CASSLTGWNTEAFF	TGTGCCAGCAGTTTAACGGGGTGGAACACTGAAGCTTTCTTT
.	TRBV4-1	.	TRBJ1-1	CASSQKGLEGTEAFF	TGCGCCAGCAGCCAGAAGGGTCTCGAGGGGACTGAAGCTTTCTTT
.	TRBV7-9	.	TRBJ1-1	CASSQQGLGAFF	TGTGCCAGCAGCCAACAGGGCCTCGGGGCTTTCTTT
.	TRBV15	.	TRBJ2-7	CATSREGAATNEQYF	TGTGCCACCAGCAGAGAGGGGGCAGCCACAAACGAGCAGTACTTC
.	TRBV9	TRBD2	TRBJ2-1	CASSVRLAGGPHEQFF	TGTGCCAGCAGCGTAAGACTAGCGGGAGGGCCCCATGAGCAGTTCTTC
once	TRBV27	TRBD2	TRBJ2-2	CASSGSGSGTGELFF	TGTGCCAGCAGTGGTAGCGGGAGTGGAACCGGGGAGCTGTTTTTT
.	TRBV7-9	.	TRBJ2-7	CASSLSPGTLEQYF	TGTGCCAGCAGCTTAAGTCCAGGGACGCTAGAGCAGTACTTC
.	TRBV4-1	TRBD2	TRBJ2-2	CASSLLTSANTGELFF	TGCGCCAGCAGCCTCCTGACTAGCGCGAACACCGGGGAGCTGTTTTTT
.	TRBV6-2/TRBV6-3	TRBD1	TRBJ2-7	CASSYGGTGREQYF	TGTGCCAGCAGTTACGGCGGGACAGGTCGCGAGCAGTACTTC
.	TRBV30	TRBD1	TRBJ2-1	CAWSVPLGQGHNEQFF	TGTGCCTGGAGTGTTCCCCTTGGACAGGGTCACAATGAGCAGTTCTTC
.	TRBV7-9	.	TRBJ1-1	CASSSHRDGTEAFF	TGTGCCAGCAGCTCCCACAGGGACGGCACTGAAGCTTTCTTT
.	TRBV30	.	TRBJ2-7	CAWDRSTYEQYF	TGTGCCTGGGACAGAAGCACCTACGAGCAGTACTTC
.	TRBV4-3	.	TRBJ1-2	CASSQDPGGSGYGYTF	TGCGCCAGCAGCCAAGATCCCGGAGGGTCGGGCTATGGCTACACCTTC
.	TRBV6-1	TRBD1	TRBJ1-5	CASTYREGQAYSNQPQHF	TGTGCCAGCACCTACCGGGAAGGACAGGCATATAGCAATCAGCCCCAGCATTTT
.	TRBV7-2	TRBD2	TRBJ2-2	CASSLWASGMNTGELFF	TGTGCCAGCAGCTTATGGGCTAGCGGGATGAACACCGGGGAGCTGTTTTTT
.	TRBV30	TRBD1	TRBJ1-1	CAWGQGVNTEAFF	TGTGCCTGGGGACAGGGGGTGAACACTGAAGCTTTCTTT
.	TRBV10-3	.	TRBJ2-7	CAISDGGPYEQYF	TGTGCCATCAGTGATGGGGGCCCCTACGAGCAGTACTTC
.	TRBV27	TRBD1	TRBJ2-5	CASSSWDRALETQYF	TGTGCCAGCAGTTCCTGGGACAGGGCCCTAGAGACCCAGTACTTC
few	TRBV4-1	.	TRBJ2-7	CASSQLAGAGRREQYF	TGCGCCAGCAGCCAGTTAGCTGGGGCGGGACGTCGCGAGCAGTACTTC
.	TRBV4-1	TRBD2	TRBJ2-2	CASSHNSGLATGELFF	TGCGCCAGCAGCCATAACTCGGGACTAGCGACCGGGGAGCTGTTTTTT
once	TRBV13	.	TRBJ2-1	CASTFGLSSYNEQFF	TGTGCCAGCACATTCGGGCTCAGCTCCTACAATGAGCAGTTCTTC
.	TRBV27	.	TRBJ1-2	CASSLQGSYGYTF	TGTGCCAGCAGTTTACAGGGCTCCTATGGCTACACCTTC
.	TRBV9	.	TRBJ2-7	CASSPQDNEQYF	TGTGCCAGCAGCCCGCAAGATAACGAGCAGTACTTC
.	TRBV7-8	.	TRBJ1-1	CASSPARDTEAFF	TGTGCCAGCAGTCCGGCCAGGGACACTGAAGCTTTCTTT
few	TRBV11-2	TRBD2	TRBJ2-7	CASSLALTSGNPYEQYF	TGTGCCAGCAGCTTAGCCCTGACTAGCGGGAACCCCTACGAGCAGTACTTC
.	TRBV20-1	.	TRBJ2-7	CSSRGYYEQYF	TGCAGTTCCAGGGGTTACTACGAGCAGTACTTC
.	TRBV4-3	.	TRBJ2-7	CASSQEMVVGKAGEQYF	TGCGCCAGCAGCCAAGAAATGGTAGTGGGTAAGGCTGGAGAGCAGTACTTC
.	TRBV28	.	TRBJ1-4	CASRQPGEREKLFF	TGTGCCAGCCGCCAACCGGGAGAGCGTGAAAAACTGTTTTTT
.	TRBV28	TRBD2	TRBJ2-1	CASSLTGGYIEISYNEQFF	TGTGCCAGCAGTTTGACGGGAGGGTACATTGAGATATCCTACAATGAGCAGTTCTTC
.	TRBV18	.	TRBJ2-7	CASSLGAPTGEQYF	TGTGCCAGCTCGCTAGGCGCGCCAACAGGCGAGCAGTACTTC
few	TRBV7-9	.	TRBJ1-4	CASSVNPGLATNEKLFF	TGTGCCAGCAGCGTAAATCCAGGCCTAGCAACTAATGAAAAACTGTTTTTT
.	TRBV19	.	TRBJ1-2	CASNLRLDSSGGYTF	TGTGCCAGTAACCTCCGTCTGGACTCCTCAGGCGGCTACACCTTC
.	TRBV5-4	TRBD2	TRBJ2-1	CASSLDGTIPYNEQFF	TGTGCCAGCAGCTTGGACGGGACTATCCCTTACAATGAGCAGTTCTTC